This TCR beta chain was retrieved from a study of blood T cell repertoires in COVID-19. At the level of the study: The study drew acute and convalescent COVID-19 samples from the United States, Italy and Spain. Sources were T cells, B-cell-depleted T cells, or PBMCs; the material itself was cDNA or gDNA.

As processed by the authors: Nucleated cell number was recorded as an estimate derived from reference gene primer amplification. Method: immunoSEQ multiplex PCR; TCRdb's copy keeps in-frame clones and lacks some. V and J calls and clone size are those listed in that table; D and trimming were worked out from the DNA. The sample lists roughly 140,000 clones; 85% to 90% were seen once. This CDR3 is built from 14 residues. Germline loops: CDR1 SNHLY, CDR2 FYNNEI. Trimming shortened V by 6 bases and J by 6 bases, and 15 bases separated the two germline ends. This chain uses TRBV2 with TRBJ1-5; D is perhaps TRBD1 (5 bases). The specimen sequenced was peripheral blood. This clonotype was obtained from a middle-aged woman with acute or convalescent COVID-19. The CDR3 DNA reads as TGTGCCAGCAGGAAAACTCCAGGGTTTCAGCCCCAGCATTTT. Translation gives CASRKTPGFQPQHF. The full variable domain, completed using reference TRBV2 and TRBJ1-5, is EPEVTQTPSHQVTQMGQEVILRCVPISNHLYFYWYRQILGQKVEFLVSFYNNEISEKSEIFDDQFSVERPDGSNFTLKIRSTKLEDSAMYFCASRKTPGFQPQHFGDGTRLSIL.